This T cell receptor (beta chain) was obtained from a study of T cells in Graves' hyperthyroidism and ophthalmopathy. Study-level findings and limits: Patients with ophthalmopathy were separated from those with stable hyperthyroidism by a 13 V-J model.

Points on this clonotype: The antigen remains undetermined.

Hyperthyroidism was newly diagnosed in patients aged 18 to 65 (duration under 2 months). Lactation, pregnancy, other autoimmune disease or uncontrolled infection excluded patients. RNA transcripts served as the template for amplifying TCR beta CDR3 regions. HTBI primers drove first-round RT-PCR of the TCR CDR3. TCRdb re-called the multiplex PCR reads through MiXCR, storing one row per CDR3 protein. The data contain a few hundred thousand distinct CDR3 sequences, under 60% of them seen just once; the ten biggest clones take up roughly 8.2%. Sequencing was carried out using peripheral blood or thyroid tissue (not recorded which). The TCR was taken from a woman in her late teens or twenties with Graves' hyperthyroidism.

DNA for the CDR3: TGTGCCAGCAGCCCAGCTTCCACCGGGGAGCTGTTTTTT. Its protein is CASSPASTGELFF. The genes are TRBV7-9 and TRBJ2-2; D ambiguous. The germline CDR1 and CDR2 sequences are SEHNR and FQNEAQ (reference sequence). V was trimmed by 5 bases and J by 4 bases, leaving 8 bases between them. The CDR3 length is 13 residues.